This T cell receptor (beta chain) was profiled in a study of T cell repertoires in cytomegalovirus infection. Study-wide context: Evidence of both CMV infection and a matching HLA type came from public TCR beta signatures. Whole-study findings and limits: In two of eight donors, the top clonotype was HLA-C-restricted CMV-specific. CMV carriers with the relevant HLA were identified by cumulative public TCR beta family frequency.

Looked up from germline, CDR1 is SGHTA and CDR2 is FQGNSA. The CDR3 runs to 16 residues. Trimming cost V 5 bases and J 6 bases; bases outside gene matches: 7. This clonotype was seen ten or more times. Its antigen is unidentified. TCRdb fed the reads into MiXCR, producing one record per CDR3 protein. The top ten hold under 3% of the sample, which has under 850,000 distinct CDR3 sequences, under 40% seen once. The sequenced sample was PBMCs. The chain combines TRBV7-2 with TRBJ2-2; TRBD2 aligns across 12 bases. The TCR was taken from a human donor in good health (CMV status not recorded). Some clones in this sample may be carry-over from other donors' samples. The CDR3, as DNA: TGTGCCAGCAGCCGCCCTAGCGGGAGGGCCTCCGGGGAGCTGTTTTTT. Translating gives CASSRPSGRASGELFF.